The subject of this entry is one T cell receptor beta chain. This sample stems from a study of blood T cell repertoires in COVID-19. Between the trimmed V and J ends, which lost 1 base and 7 bases, there was a span of 7 bases. There are 13 residues in the CDR3. In germline, CDR1 is SGHAT, CDR2 FQNNGV. How the authors handled the data: Cell counts per sample came from amplifying reference gene primers. Sequenced by immunoSEQ multiplex PCR; TCRdb stores in-frame clones only, minus some. V and J calls and clone size are given by that table; D and trimming were obtained from the DNA. The sample has some 51,000 clones, 85% to 95% seen once.

The clonotype comes from a man between 50 and 59 years old with acute or convalescent COVID-19. The chain links TRBV11-2 to TRBJ2-2; no clear D. Material for sequencing was peripheral blood. This chain's CDR3 is CASSLVIIGELFF. The CDR3 DNA follows: TGTGCCAGCAGCTTAGTTATAATCGGGGAGCTGTTTTTT.